These 21 T cell receptor beta chains originate from one sample sequenced in a study of T cell repertoires in cytomegalovirus infection. TCRdb ran MiXCR on the reads and lists one entry per CDR3 protein. The sample lists hundreds of thousands of distinct CDR3 sequences; roughly 10% were seen once. The sequencing sample was made of PBMCs. The source is a human donor in good health (CMV status not recorded). Some clones in this sample may be carry-over from other donors' samples.

This clonotype was counted a few times. This chain uses TRBV11-2 with TRBJ1-2, with D possibly being TRBD1 (5 bases). Germline CDR1 SGHAT, CDR2 FQNNGV. Between the trimmed V and J ends, which lost 6 bases and 1 base, there was a span of 15 bases. The CDR3 contains 15 residues. The CDR3 DNA reads as TGTGCCAGCAGGGAGGGGACCAAACTTAACTATGGCTACACCTTC. Its translation is CASREGTKLNYGYTF.

This rearrangement joins TRBV3-1 to TRBJ1-1; no reliable D call. The germline gives CDR1 LGHDT, CDR2 YNNKEL (reference sequence). The CDR3 sequence is 15 residues long. Trimming took off 5 bases at V and 0 bases at J, with 13 bases between the two ends. The CDR3 sequence: CASSFSSVLNTEAFF. The CDR3 DNA follows: TGTGCCAGCAGCTTTAGTTCAGTTTTGAACACTGAAGCTTTCTTT.

This clonotype occurred many times. This rearrangement joins TRBV28 to TRBJ2-5; TRBD1 might be the D (6 bases). Trimming cost V 5 bases and J 2 bases, with 9 bases left between them. The CDR3 spans 13 residues. Germline CDR1 is MDHEN and CDR2 is SYDVKM. The chain's CDR3 is CASSNGQQETQYF. CDR3 sequence (DNA): TGTGCCAGCAGTAACGGACAGCAAGAGACCCAGTACTTC.

This clonotype occurred many times. The chain has TRBV12-3 or TRBV12-4 and TRBJ1-2, with D possibly TRBD1 on 5 matching bases. This CDR3 comprises 13 residues. V lost 7 bases and J lost 2, with 11 bases in between. The CDR3 nucleotides read TGTGCCAGCACCCCGGGGGAGAACTATGGCTACACCTTC. This translates into CASTPGENYGYTF.

There are many counts of this clonotype. J is TRBJ1-4 and V is TRBV19; 10 bases align to TRBD1. The CDR3 loop spans 16 amino acids. The V and J ends lost 7 bases and 8 bases, in that order; junction bases with no gene match: 13. CDR1 and CDR2 from the germline V gene are LNHDA and SQIVND (reference sequence). CDR3 nucleotide sequence: TGTGCCAGTAATTCGCCCCAGGGACAGGGGTACGAAAAACTGTTTTTT. Translating it yields CASNSPQGQGYEKLFF.

This clonotype was counted between two and nine times. V gene TRBV10-3 combines with J gene TRBJ1-6, with D possibly TRBD1 on 5 matching bases. Trimming removed 8 bases at V and 6 bases at J, with 14 bases between. Per germline, CDR1 ENHRY and CDR2 SYGVKD. CDR3 length: 14 amino acids. The CDR3 sequence: CAIGVVRGNSPLHF. The CDR3 nucleotides are TGTGCCATCGGGGTCGTAAGGGGTAATTCACCCCTCCACTTT.

This clonotype was seen many times. This sequence joins TRBV7-8 and TRBJ2-7; 7 bases are shared with TRBD1. V shed 5 bases, J shed 2 bases, and the junction held 9 bases outside the gene matches. Germline V gives CDR1 SGHVS, CDR2 FQNEAQ. The CDR3 loop spans 15 amino acids. Here the CDR3 DNA reads TGTGCCAGCAGCCGCACCCGGGACAGAGCCTACGAGCAGTACTTC. Protein sequence: CASSRTRDRAYEQYF.

This clonotype was counted between two and nine times. The chain links TRBV5-4 to TRBJ2-6; 7 bases agree with TRBD1. This CDR3 has 17 amino acids. Trimming took 4 bases from V and 11 from J; bases not matched to a gene: 18. Per germline, CDR1 SGHNT and CDR2 YYREEE (reference sequence). CDR3: CASSRMQTGMGDDVLTF. The CDR3 DNA reads as TGTGCCAGCAGCCGGATGCAGACAGGGATGGGCGACGACGTCCTGACTTTC.

About this clonotype: A much larger clone differs by one base, so this may be a read error. This chain uses TRBV5-1 with TRBJ1-2, with unresolved D. Per the germline V gene, CDR1 is SGHRS and CDR2 is YFSETQ. The CDR3 has 14 residues. CDR3 coding DNA: TGCGCCAGCAGCTTGGACGGGCCCCAAGGCGGCTACATCTTC. Protein: CASSLDGPQGGYIF.

This clonotype was observed at least ten times. V gene TRBV7-9 combines with J gene TRBJ2-7; 9 nucleotides match TRBD1. The ends lost 5 bases at V and 0 bases at J; junction bases unmatched: 5. CDR1 is SEHNR, CDR2 FQNEAQ, per germline (reference sequence). The CDR3 is 15 residues long. As DNA, the CDR3 is TGTGCCAGCAGCCCGGACAGGGGAATCTCCTACGAGCAGTACTTC. This translates into CASSPDRGISYEQYF. The full variable domain, in which reference TRBV7-9 and TRBJ2-7 provide the parts outside the CDR3, is DTGVSQNPRHKITKRGQNVTFRCDPISEHNRLYWYRQTLGQGPEFLTYFQNEAQLEKSRLLSDRFSAERPKGSFSTLEIQRTEQGDSAMYLCASSPDRGISYEQYFGPGTRLTVT.

This clonotype came up a few times. The V gene is TRBV3-1, the J gene TRBJ2-3, with D tentatively TRBD1 (5 bases). V lost 1 base and J 0 bases, leaving 8 bases between the germline ends. This CDR3 has 15 residues. The germline CDR1 and CDR2 sequences are LGHDT and YNNKEL (reference sequence). The CDR3 region is CASSQATASTDTQYF. CDR3 bases: TGTGCCAGCAGCCAAGCGACAGCTAGCACAGATACGCAGTATTTT.

This clonotype was seen at least ten times. This chain links TRBV7-8 with TRBJ2-7; possibly TRBD2 for D (7 bases). This CDR3 is built from 18 residues. Trimming left V 5 bases short and J 2 bases short, with 25 bases between. Germline values: CDR1 SGHVS, CDR2 FQNEAQ. The CDR3 DNA is TGTGCCAGCAGCCGGGGGGCTAGCGGAGGGGGGACCCCCTACGAGCAGTACTTC. Amino acids: CASSRGASGGGTPYEQYF.

This clonotype was detected only a few times. The J gene is TRBJ1-5, the V gene TRBV30; D ambiguous. Deletions cut 1 base from V and 0 bases from J, with 4 bases between. Germline V gives CDR1 GTSNPN, CDR2 SVGIG (reference sequence). The CDR3 contains 13 residues. The CDR3 DNA reads as TGTGCCTGGAGTGATGATAGCAATCAGCCCCAGCATTTT. Translating gives CAWSDDSNQPQHF.

This chain uses TRBV20-1 with TRBJ1-6, with D perhaps matching TRBD1 (6 bases). This CDR3 spans 13 amino acids. Germline CDR1 is DFQATT and CDR2 is SNEGSKA (reference sequence). Trimming cost V 6 bases and J 3 bases, with 9 bases left between them. CDR3 in amino acids: CSAEGHYNSPLHF. DNA of the CDR3: TGCAGTGCGGAGGGACACTATAATTCACCCCTCCACTTT.

This clonotype was found many times. The chain is built from TRBV6-2 or TRBV6-3 and TRBJ2-5; TRBD2 matches 8 bases. The CDR3 runs 15 residues. The germline V gene encodes CDR1 MNHEY and CDR2 SVGEGT. Germline trimming cut 2 bases from V and 5 bases from J; bases unmatched to any gene: 7. The CDR3 loop reads CASSYKRPGGETQYF. CDR3 in DNA: TGTGCCAGCAGTTACAAACGGCCGGGGGGGGAGACCCAGTACTTC.

In its sample, this clonotype was seen many times. J is TRBJ2-5 and V is TRBV6-1; TRBD2 matches 11 bases. Germline loops: CDR1 MNHNS, CDR2 SASEGT. V shed 5 bases and J 4 bases; nucleotides not matched to a gene: 6. The CDR3 spans 15 residues. The DNA for the CDR3 is TGTGCCAGCAGTCAGATAGCGGGAGGGCCAGAGACCCAGTACTTC. It specifies CASSQIAGGPETQYF.

In its sample, this clonotype was seen a few times. The CDR3 loop is CASSPGGGFSYNEQFF. In nucleotides, the CDR3 is TGTGCCAGCAGCCCAGGGGGCGGTTTCTCCTACAATGAGCAGTTCTTC. This chain uses TRBV7-9 with TRBJ2-1; 8 bases agree with TRBD1. Trimming cost V 5 bases and J 0 bases; bases outside gene matches: 6. Germline assignment: CDR1 SEHNR and CDR2 FQNEAQ (reference sequence). The length of the CDR3 is 16 residues.

Here the CDR3 DNA reads TGTGCCAGCAAATACAGTCATAGCAATCAGCCCCAGCATTTT. Amino acids: CASKYSHSNQPQHF. V is TRBV6-1 and J is TRBJ1-5, with D hard to call. V dropped 7 bases and J dropped 0 bases, with 10 bases sitting between them. Germline V gene data show CDR1 as MNHNS and CDR2 as SASEGT. The CDR3 spans 14 residues.

The rearrangement links TRBV3-1 to TRBJ1-6, with 9 bases lining up with TRBD1. Losses at the gene ends were 3 bases for V and 0 bases for J; bases not matched to a gene: 6. Germline V gene lookup returns CDR1 LGHDT and CDR2 YNNKEL (reference sequence). This CDR3 is 18 amino acids long. Written as DNA, the CDR3 is TGTGCCAGCAGCCAGAGGGGACAGGGAGGCTCCTATAATTCACCCCTCCACTTT. Protein: CASSQRGQGGSYNSPLHF.

The sample holds many counts of this clonotype. One base away lies a much larger clone, so this may be a sequencing read error. This chain joins TRBV7-9 and TRBJ2-5; maybe TRBD1 (6 bases). This CDR3 region has 14 residues. Per germline, CDR1 SEHNR and CDR2 FQNEAQ (reference sequence). Trimming pared 1 base from V and 2 bases from J, leaving 8 bases between. The CDR3 here is CASSLEQGQETQYF. Written as DNA, the CDR3 is TGTGCCAGCAGCTTAGAACAGGGACAAGAGACCCAGTACTTC.

The chain recombines TRBV6-6 with TRBJ1-2, with D possibly being TRBD1 (6 bases). Germline V gene lookup returns CDR1 MNHNY and CDR2 SVGAGI (reference sequence). The CDR3 is 17 amino acids. V dropped 0 bases and J dropped 4 bases, with 18 bases sitting between them. The CDR3 region has the DNA TGTGCCAGCAGTTACTCCCCACAGGGTTTCGGTACCTATGGCTACACCTTC. Its protein is CASSYSPQGFGTYGYTF.